This TCR beta chain came from a study of T-cell reconstitution after alpha-beta-depleted transplantation in children. Notes on the study in general: Newly generated T cells supplied most T-cell counts and diversity one year post-transplant.

As for this clonotype: Its antigen is unknown.

Germline CDR1 is LNHDA and CDR2 is SQIVND (reference sequence). CDR3 size: 14 residues. V lost 1 base and J lost 4; bases outside the gene matches: 1. The library targeted TCRbeta and was prepared with unique molecular identifiers. MiXCR was run by TCRdb on the PCR reads, yielding one entry per CDR3 protein. The sample lists about 290,000 distinct CDR3 sequences; roughly 7.8% were seen once. The V call is TRBV19, the J call TRBJ2-1; 7 nucleotides line up with TRBD1. The TCR comes from a female patient aged 2-9 years who had a stem cell transplant for Fanconi anemia, so the T cells may come from the graft donor. Sequencing used peripheral blood, obtained 360 days after TCRalphabeta/CD19-depleted stem cell transplant. The CDR3 nucleotides read TGTGCCAGTAGTATAGGGGACAGTTACAATGAGCAGTTCTTC. Protein product: CASSIGDSYNEQFF.